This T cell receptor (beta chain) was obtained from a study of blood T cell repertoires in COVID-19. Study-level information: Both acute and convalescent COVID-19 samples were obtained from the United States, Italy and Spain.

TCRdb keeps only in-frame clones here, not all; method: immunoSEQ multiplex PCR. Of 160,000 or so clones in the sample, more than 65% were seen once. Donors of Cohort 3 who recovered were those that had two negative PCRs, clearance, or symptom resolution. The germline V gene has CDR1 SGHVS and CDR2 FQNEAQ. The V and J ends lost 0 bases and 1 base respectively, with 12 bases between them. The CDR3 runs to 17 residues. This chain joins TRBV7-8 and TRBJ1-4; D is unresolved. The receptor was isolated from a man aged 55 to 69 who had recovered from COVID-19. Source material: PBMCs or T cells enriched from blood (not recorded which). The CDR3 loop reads CASSLAYGVGTNEKLFF. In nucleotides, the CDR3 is TGTGCCAGCAGCTTAGCGTACGGGGTAGGAACTAATGAAAAACTGTTTTTT. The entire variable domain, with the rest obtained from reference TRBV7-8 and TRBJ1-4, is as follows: GAGVSQSPRYKVAKRGQDVALRCDPISGHVSLFWYQQALGQGPEFLTYFQNEAQLDKSGLPSDRFFAERPEGSVSTLKIQRTQQEDSAVYLCASSLAYGVGTNEKLFFGSGTQLSVL.